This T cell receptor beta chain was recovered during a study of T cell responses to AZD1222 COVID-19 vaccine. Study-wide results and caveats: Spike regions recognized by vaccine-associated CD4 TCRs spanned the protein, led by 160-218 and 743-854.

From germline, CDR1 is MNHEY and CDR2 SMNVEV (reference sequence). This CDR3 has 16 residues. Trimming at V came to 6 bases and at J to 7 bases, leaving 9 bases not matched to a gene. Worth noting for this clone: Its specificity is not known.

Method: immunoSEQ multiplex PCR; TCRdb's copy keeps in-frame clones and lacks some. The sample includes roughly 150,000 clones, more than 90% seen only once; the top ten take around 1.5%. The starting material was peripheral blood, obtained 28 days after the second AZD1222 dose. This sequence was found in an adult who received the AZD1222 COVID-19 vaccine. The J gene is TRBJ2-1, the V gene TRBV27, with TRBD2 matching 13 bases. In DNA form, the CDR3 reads TGTGCCAGCAGGAAAAGGACTAGCGGGAGTGGTAATGAGCAGTTCTTC. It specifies CASRKRTSGSGNEQFF.